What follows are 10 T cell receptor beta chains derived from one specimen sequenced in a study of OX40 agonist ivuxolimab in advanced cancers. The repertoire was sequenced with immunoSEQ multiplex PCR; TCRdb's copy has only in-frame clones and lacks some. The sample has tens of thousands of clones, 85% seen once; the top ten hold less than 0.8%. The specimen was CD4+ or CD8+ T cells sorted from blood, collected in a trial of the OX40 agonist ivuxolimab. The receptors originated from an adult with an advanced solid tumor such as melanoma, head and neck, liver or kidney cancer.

The CDR3 loop reads CARRNGALGSNQPQHF. The CDR3 DNA is TGTGCCAGGCGAAACGGGGCCCTTGGTAGCAATCAGCCCCAGCATTTT. This rearrangement joins TRBV10-3 to TRBJ1-5; weak D call: TRBD1 (5 bases). The CDR3 is made up of 16 amino acids. The V end was cut by 10 bases, the J end by 0 bases, with 19 bases between. The V gene's germline CDR1 is ENHRY and CDR2 SYGVKD.

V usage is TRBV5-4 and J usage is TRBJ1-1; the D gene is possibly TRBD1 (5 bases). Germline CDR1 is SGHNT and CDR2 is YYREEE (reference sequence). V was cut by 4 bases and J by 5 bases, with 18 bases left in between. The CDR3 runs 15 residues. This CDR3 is CASSPPFGASTEAFF. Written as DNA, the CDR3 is TGTGCCAGCAGCCCCCCCTTCGGGGCAAGTACTGAAGCTTTCTTT.

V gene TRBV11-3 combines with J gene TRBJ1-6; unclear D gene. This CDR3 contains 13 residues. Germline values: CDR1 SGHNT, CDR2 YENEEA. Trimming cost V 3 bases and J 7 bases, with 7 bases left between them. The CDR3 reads CASSFGSNSPLHF. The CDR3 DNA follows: TGTGCCAGCAGCTTCGGGAGCAATTCACCCCTCCACTTT.

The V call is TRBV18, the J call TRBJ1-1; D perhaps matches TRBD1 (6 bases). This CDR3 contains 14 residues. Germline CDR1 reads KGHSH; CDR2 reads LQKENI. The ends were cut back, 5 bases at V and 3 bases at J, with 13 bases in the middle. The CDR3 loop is CASSALQGDTEAFF. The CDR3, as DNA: TGTGCCAGCTCAGCATTACAGGGTGACACTGAAGCTTTCTTT.

CDR3 sequence (DNA): TGTGCCAGCAGAGCAGGGGTAGGCTCACCCCTCCACTTT. Residues: CASRAGVGSPLHF. The chain is built from TRBV7-2 and TRBJ1-6; maybe TRBD1 (6 bases). Germline CDR1 reads SGHTA; CDR2 reads FQGNSA. This CDR3 has 13 amino acids. With 6 bases removed from V and 10 bases from J, the gap between germline ends came to 13 bases.

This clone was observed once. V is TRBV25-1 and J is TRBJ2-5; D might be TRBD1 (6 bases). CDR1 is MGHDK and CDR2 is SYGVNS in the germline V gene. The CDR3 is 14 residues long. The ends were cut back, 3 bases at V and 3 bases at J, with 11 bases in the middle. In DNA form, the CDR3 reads TGTGCCAGCAGTGACGTTCAGGGGAAAGAGACCCAGTACTTC. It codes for CASSDVQGKETQYF.

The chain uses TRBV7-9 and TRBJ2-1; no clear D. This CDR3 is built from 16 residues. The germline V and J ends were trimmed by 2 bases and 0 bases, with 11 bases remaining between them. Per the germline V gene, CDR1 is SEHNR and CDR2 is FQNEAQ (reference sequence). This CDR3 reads CASSLYGQSSYNEQFF. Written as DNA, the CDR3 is TGTGCCAGCAGCTTATATGGCCAGAGCTCCTACAATGAGCAGTTCTTC.

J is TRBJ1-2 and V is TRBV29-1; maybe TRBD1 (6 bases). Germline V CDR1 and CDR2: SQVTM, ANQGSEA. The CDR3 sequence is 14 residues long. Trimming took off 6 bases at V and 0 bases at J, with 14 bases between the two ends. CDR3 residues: CSVGQGNTNYGYTF. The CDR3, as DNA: TGCAGCGTGGGACAAGGAAATACTAACTATGGCTACACCTTC. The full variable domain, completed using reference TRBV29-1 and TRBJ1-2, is SAVISQKPSRDICQRGTSLTIQCQVDSQVTMMFWYRQQPGQSLTLIATANQGSEATYESGFVIDKFPISRPNLTFSTLTVSNMSPEDSSIYLCSVGQGNTNYGYTFGSGTRLTVV.

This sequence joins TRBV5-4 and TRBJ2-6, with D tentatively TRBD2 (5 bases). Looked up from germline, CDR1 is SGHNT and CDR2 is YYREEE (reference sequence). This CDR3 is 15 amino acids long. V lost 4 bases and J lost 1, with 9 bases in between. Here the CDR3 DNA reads TGTGCCAGCAGCCCCACGGGGTCTGGGGCCAACGTCCTGACTTTC. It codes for CASSPTGSGANVLTF.

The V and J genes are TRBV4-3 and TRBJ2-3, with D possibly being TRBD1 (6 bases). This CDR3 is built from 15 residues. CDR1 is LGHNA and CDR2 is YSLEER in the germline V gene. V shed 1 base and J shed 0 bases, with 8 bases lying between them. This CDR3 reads CASSQVRGSTDTQYF. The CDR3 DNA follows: TGCGCCAGCAGCCAAGTAAGGGGGAGCACAGATACGCAGTATTTT.